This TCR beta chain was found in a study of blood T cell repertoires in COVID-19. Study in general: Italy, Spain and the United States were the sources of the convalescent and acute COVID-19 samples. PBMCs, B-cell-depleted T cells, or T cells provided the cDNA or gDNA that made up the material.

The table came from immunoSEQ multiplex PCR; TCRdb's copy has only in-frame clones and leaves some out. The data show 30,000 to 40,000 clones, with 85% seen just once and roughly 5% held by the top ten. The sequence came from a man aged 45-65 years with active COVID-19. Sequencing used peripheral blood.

Here the CDR3 DNA reads TGTGCCAGCAGCTCCGGGATTGCAGTTGGGGCCAACGTCCTGACTTTC. Its protein product is CASSSGIAVGANVLTF. This sequence joins TRBV5-5 and TRBJ2-6, with D perhaps TRBD2 (5 bases). V shed 3 bases and J shed 3 bases, with 13 bases lying between them. The CDR3 is made up of 16 amino acids. In germline, CDR1 is SGHKS, CDR2 YYEKEE (reference sequence).